The clone carrying this T cell receptor beta chain appeared a few times. This entry belongs to a study of identical twins. The CDR3 runs 12 residues. V gave up 6 bases and J gave up 3 bases, with 8 bases separating them. TCRdb ran MiXCR on the 5' RACE reads and lists one entry per CDR3 protein. The sample lists hundreds of thousands of distinct CDR3 sequences; 24% were seen once. The sample was also reused in another study, on T cells expressing NK-cell markers.

V and J are TRBV12-3 or TRBV12-4 and TRBJ1-1; D not resolved. The TCR comes from a woman under 30 in good health. The sequenced sample consisted of CD4+ T cells sorted from blood. CDR3 DNA: TGTGCCAGCAGCTCTAGGGACACTGAAGCTTTCTTT. Translating gives CASSSRDTEAFF.